This is a list of T cell receptor beta chains from one sample in a study of T cells in Graves' hyperthyroidism and ophthalmopathy. TCRdb reprocessed the multiplex PCR reads via MiXCR and lists one record per CDR3 protein. This repertoire shows over 500,000 distinct CDR3 sequences, around 13% found once; its top ten account for more than 11%. Sequenced input: blood. The source of these receptors is a woman between 35 and 50 years old with Graves' hyperthyroidism. Both conserved end residues are part of each CDR3. A D gene is named only where the DNA matches it firmly. Expanded clones get a size class; other rows say once, few or many, or leave the size out.

J gene,clone size,D gene,V gene,CDR3 DNA,CDR3 protein
TRBJ1-2,many,-,TRBV6-1,TGTGCCAGCAGTTGGGACGGTGCCTGGGGCTACACCTTC,CASSWDGAWGYTF
TRBJ1-3,-,TRBD1,TRBV5-1,TGCGCCAGCAGCTTGGACGGCACAGGGGATGGAAACACCATATATTTT,CASSLDGTGDGNTIYF
TRBJ2-7,few,-,TRBV7-2,TGTGCCAGCAGCTTAAGACTATCCCCCTCCTACGAGCAGTACTTC,CASSLRLSPSYEQYF
TRBJ2-7,many,-,TRBV28,TGTGCCAGCAGTTTCATTAGGGGATACGAGCAGTACTTC,CASSFIRGYEQYF
TRBJ2-3,many,TRBD2,TRBV2,TGTGCCAGCAGTGAAGATCGGACTAGCGGGAGCACAGATACGCAGTATTTT,CASSEDRTSGSTDTQYF
TRBJ1-6,-,-,TRBV4-2,TGTGCCAGCAGCCAGAAGGGTTACAGGGAGGATAATTCACCCCTCCACTTT,CASSQKGYREDNSPLHF
TRBJ2-3,-,TRBD1,TRBV5-1,TGCGCCAGCAGCTTGGACGGGACAGGGTCTTTGGATACGCAGTATTTT,CASSLDGTGSLDTQYF
TRBJ2-1,many,-,TRBV28,TGTGCCAGCAGTTTCCTCGATGAGCAGTTCTTC,CASSFLDEQFF
TRBJ2-2,many,-,TRBV7-2,TGTGCCAGCAGCTTAGGACGGAACGGGGAGCTGTTTTTT,CASSLGRNGELFF
TRBJ2-7,many,TRBD2,TRBV5-1,TGCGCCAGCAGCTTTGGGGGAGGGAACTCCTACGAGCAGTACTTC,CASSFGGGNSYEQYF
TRBJ2-3,few,-,TRBV20-1,TGCAGTGCTAGGGGATGGGGCACAGATACGCAGTATTTT,CSARGWGTDTQYF
TRBJ2-2,few,-,TRBV9,TGTGCCAGCAGCGTAGAATGGGGCGGTCCGAACACCGGGGAGCTGTTTTTT,CASSVEWGGPNTGELFF
TRBJ1-2,many,TRBD1,TRBV27,TGTGCCAGCAGTCGGGACAGGGGGCTTGGCTATGGCTACACCTTC,CASSRDRGLGYGYTF
TRBJ2-7,few,-,TRBV6-1,TGTGCCAGCAGTGAAGAAAGGGCGGGCTACGAGCAGTACTTC,CASSEERAGYEQYF
TRBJ1-2,-,TRBD1,TRBV5-1,TGCGCCAGCAGCCCCAGACAGGGAGGCGGGGACTATGGCTACACCTTC,CASSPRQGGGDYGYTF